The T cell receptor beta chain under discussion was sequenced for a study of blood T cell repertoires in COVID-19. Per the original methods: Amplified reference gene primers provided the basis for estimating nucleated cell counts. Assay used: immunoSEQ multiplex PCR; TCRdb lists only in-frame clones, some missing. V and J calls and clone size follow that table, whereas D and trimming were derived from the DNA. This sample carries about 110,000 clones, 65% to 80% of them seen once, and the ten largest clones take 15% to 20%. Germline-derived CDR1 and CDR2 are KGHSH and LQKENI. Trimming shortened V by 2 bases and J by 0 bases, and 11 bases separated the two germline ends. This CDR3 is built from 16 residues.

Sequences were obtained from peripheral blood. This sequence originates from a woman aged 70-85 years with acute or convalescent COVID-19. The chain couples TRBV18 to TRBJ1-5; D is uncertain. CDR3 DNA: TGTGCCAGCTCACCAAAGAACGGTCTTAGCAATCAGCCCCAGCATTTT. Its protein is CASSPKNGLSNQPQHF. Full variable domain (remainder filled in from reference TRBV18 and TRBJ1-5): NAGVMQNPRHLVRRRGQEARLRCSPMKGHSHVYWYRQLPEEGLKFMVYLQKENIIDESGMPKERFSAEFPKEGPSILRIQQVVRGDSAAYFCASSPKNGLSNQPQHFGDGTRLSIL.